This note documents a single TCR beta chain sequence. The table came from immunoSEQ multiplex PCR; TCRdb's copy has only in-frame clones and leaves some out. The sample records about 140,000 clones, 80% being singletons. This entry belongs to a study of blood T cell repertoires in COVID-19. What was sequenced was peripheral blood. The source of this sequence is a man aged 65 to 79 who had recovered from COVID-19.

CDR3 sequence: CASSYRRQGQGLNTEAFF. The CDR3, as DNA: TGTGCCAGCAGTTATCGACGCCAGGGACAGGGATTGAACACTGAAGCTTTCTTT. The chain uses TRBV6-2 or TRBV6-3 and TRBJ1-1; TRBD1 aligns across 9 bases. Losses at the gene ends were 3 bases for V and 0 bases for J; bases not matched to a gene: 11. The CDR3 loop spans 18 amino acids. Germline CDR1 MNHEY, CDR2 SVGEGT.